This TCR beta chain stems from a study of beta chain features in type 1 diabetes. Across the whole study: When patients were set against healthy donors, age, gender and cell yields were similar.

In its sample, this clone was seen a few times. Its cognate antigen is unknown. The germline V gene encodes CDR1 SGHAT and CDR2 FQNNGV. The V segment lost 0 bases and the J segment 5 bases; nucleotides outside the gene matches: 7. The CDR3 runs 17 residues. Expressed TCRB transcripts got sequenced, as all isolated RNA was reverse transcribed. Sequencing used immunoSEQ multiplex PCR; TCRdb keeps in-frame clones, though not all of them. Of around 300,000 clones listed, approximately 11% were seen once; the top ten hold around 0.015%. Findings and limits, study-wide: Naive, central memory and Treg TCRB repertoires appeared more alike in patients than in healthy donors.

V usage is TRBV11-2 and J usage is TRBJ2-5; 12 bases are a match to TRBD2. This clonotype was sampled from a woman in her 30s in good health. Sequences were obtained from naive CD4+ T cells from blood. CDR3 amino acids: CASSLDRGLAGRETQYF. In DNA form, the CDR3 reads TGTGCCAGCAGCTTAGATAGAGGACTAGCGGGACGGGAGACCCAGTACTTC.